A single sample gave rise to the 6 T cell receptor beta chains below, sequenced in a study of OX40 agonist ivuxolimab in advanced cancers. Repertoires were generated with immunoSEQ multiplex PCR, while TCRdb's copy carries only in-frame clones and drops some. The repertoire holds around 18,000 clones, with over 60% as singletons. This material consisted of CD4+ or CD8+ T cells sorted from blood, taken in a trial of the OX40 agonist ivuxolimab. All receptors derive from an adult with an advanced solid tumor such as melanoma, head and neck, liver or kidney cancer.

This sequence joins TRBV27 and TRBJ2-1; D gene unclear. Trimming took off 3 bases at V and 10 bases at J, with 4 bases between the two ends. The CDR3 extends over 10 amino acids. CDR1 and CDR2 from the germline V gene are MNHEY and SMNVEV (reference sequence). CDR3 in amino acids: CASSFFEQFF. As DNA, the CDR3 is TGTGCCAGCAGTTTTTTCGAGCAGTTCTTC.

CDR3 region: CASGLQHLSYEQYF. CDR3 DNA sequence: TGTGCCAGCGGACTCCAGCATCTCTCCTACGAGCAGTACTTC. The J gene is TRBJ2-7, the V gene TRBV6-5, with a weak D call TRBD2 (5 bases). V was trimmed by 8 bases and J by 0 bases, leaving 14 bases between them. The CDR3 runs to 14 residues. The V gene's germline CDR1 is MNHEY and CDR2 SVGAGI.

This sequence joins TRBV19 and TRBJ1-1; TRBD1 aligns across 7 bases. Trimming removed 9 bases from V and 0 bases from J; junction bases left unmatched: 10. This CDR3 has 15 residues. Germline CDR1 is LNHDA and CDR2 is SQIVND (reference sequence). CDR3 region: CASKPSTGLNTEAFF. In nucleotides, the CDR3 is TGTGCCAGCAAACCCTCGACAGGGCTGAACACTGAAGCTTTCTTT.

The gene calls are TRBV29-1 and TRBJ2-3; 12 bases align to TRBD2. Trimming took 1 base from V and 6 from J; bases not matched to a gene: 8. This CDR3 spans 16 amino acids. The germline CDR1 and CDR2 sequences are SQVTM and ANQGSEA. The CDR3 DNA sequence: TGCAGCGTTGAAGGGACTAGCGGGGCACAGCGGGATACGCAGTATTTT. The encoded protein is CSVEGTSGAQRDTQYF.

The chain recombines TRBV19 with TRBJ1-2, with 8 bases aligning to TRBD1. The CDR3 is 13 residues long. The V gene's germline CDR1 is LNHDA and CDR2 SQIVND (reference sequence). J was trimmed by 4 bases and V by 6 bases; bases with no gene match: 4. CDR3 bases: TGTGCCAGTAGAACAGGGGGGAGCTATGGCTACACCTTC. Encoded protein: CASRTGGSYGYTF.

The chain carries TRBV6-5 and TRBJ2-1, with 11 bases that match TRBD1. This CDR3 is built from 16 residues. Germline V CDR1 and CDR2: MNHEY, SVGAGI. Germline trimming cut 0 bases from V and 8 bases from J; bases unmatched to any gene: 6. The CDR3 coding sequence is TGTGCCAGCAGTTACTCCGGACAGGGGGCGGCCCATGAGCAGTTCTTC. Residues: CASSYSGQGAAHEQFF.